These 3 T cell receptor beta chains came from one sample sequenced in a study of tumor-infiltrating lymphocytes in primary liver carcinoma (dated 2017 in TCRdb). This sample was sequenced with an Illumina HiSeq 2500. A constant-region primer and ProtoScript II reverse transcriptase were used to reverse-transcribe TCRbeta-specific cDNA from approximately 500 ng total RNA. The TCRbeta libraries were prepared through three rounds of nested multiplex PCR following a slightly modified ARM-PCR procedure. The first two PCR rounds used multiplex TRBV1-TRBV30 forward primers with a Cbeta reverse primer, each for about 10 cycles. The public reads were reanalyzed by TCRdb: fastp trimming at Q25, MiXCR alignment, in-frame beta chains only. Each CDR3 protein gets just one entry, which takes the most common genes and DNA from the rows behind it. The sample profile shows approximately 73,000 distinct CDR3 sequences; 71% of them were found once. The ten largest make up 12% to 15% of the sample.

Without any cell sorting, total RNA and DNA were co-extracted from approximately 22-30 mg of bulk tissue using the AllPrep DNA/RNA mini kit. The sequenced sample consisted of liver tumor tissue from sampling region 4. Reading the label with the study, this specimen's cell subset or site is: tumor region T4, right-lateral pole. The receptors originated from a woman in her sixties or seventies with primary liver carcinoma and hepatitis B virus infection.

Turning to this clonotype: No conserved phenylalanine or tryptophan is present at the end of the CDR3, so a read error is the likely explanation. The DNA is left out, because the CDR3 cannot be placed on it with certainty; the CDR3 is given as TCRdb lists it. The rearrangement links TRBV11-2 to TRBJ2-3; whether TRBD1, the table's D call, matches the DNA was not checked. The germline V gene has CDR1 SGHAT and CDR2 FQNNGV. Including both end residues, the CDR3 is 14 amino acids long. The CDR3 sequence is CASSMGLPTDTQYS.

A few counts support this clonotype. At one boundary the junction diverges from the germline segment, which might be a read error. V usage is TRBV28 and J usage is TRBJ1-2; D call uncertain. The germline V gene encodes CDR1 MDHEN and CDR2 SYDVKM. The CDR3 runs 12 residues. CDR3 residues: CASSLSYYGYTF. The CDR3 region has the DNA TGTGCCAGCAGTTTATCGTACTATGGCTACACATTC.

The sample holds many counts of this clonotype. The J gene is TRBJ2-2, the V gene TRBV5-6; 8 nucleotides match TRBD2. Per germline, CDR1 SGHDT and CDR2 YYEEEE. The CDR3 extends over 16 amino acids. The trim removed 3 bases at V and 5 bases at J, leaving 9 bases unmatched. CDR3 coding DNA: TGTGCCAGCAGCTCCTCCGGGACTAGAGATACCGGGGAGCTGTTTTTT. It is translated as CASSSSGTRDTGELFF. Using reference TRBV5-6 and TRBJ2-2 for the parts outside the CDR3, the full variable domain is DAGVTQSPTHLIKTRGQQVTLRCSPKSGHDTVSWYQQALGQGPQFIFQYYEEEERQRGNFPDRFSGHQFPNYSSELNVNALLLGDSALYLCASSSSGTRDTGELFFGEGSRLTVL.